This TCR beta chain was recovered during a study of tissue T cells after allogeneic stem cell transplantation. Study outcomes and limitations: Anatomically similar tissues had similar TCR repertoires within each patient. Limitations included a small, clinically heterogeneous cohort and limited sampling depth. Motif-based clustering found tissue-specific repertoire signatures shared across patients, though few clones were shared.

CDR3 length: 15 amino acids. The V and J ends lost 0 bases and 0 bases respectively, with 6 bases between them. Notes on this clone: Its target is not known. Gene names follow the mouse nomenclature. The sequenced fragment ends 1 residue before the CDR3 boundary, so the rest is inferred from the germline J gene.

Described time point: mouse harvest day 14 after allogeneic transplant. Each mouse received 10^7 T-cell-depleted marrow cells plus 10^6 splenic CD5+ T cells by tail vein. Mice had MHC-mismatched B6 into BALB/c GVHD, sampled day 7 or 14. Method: immunoSEQ multiplex PCR; TCRdb's copy keeps in-frame clones and lacks some. The table lists roughly 2,700 clones, around 50% of them singletons, with approximately 30% in the top ten. The receptor was derived from a female BALB/c mouse given C57BL/6 T cells with graft-versus-host disease after an allogeneic hematopoietic cell transplant. The material sequenced was lymph node tissue. V is TRBV21 and J is TRBJ1-5; D is unclear. TRBV21 is an open reading frame, and its role is uncertain. Incomplete CDR3 DNA: TGTGCTAGCAGTCAATCCCAATATAACAACCAGGCTCCGCTT. This sequence encodes CASSQSQYNNQAPL. The whole CDR3 protein reads CASSQSQYNNQAPLF.